This T cell receptor (beta chain) was obtained from a study of T-cell reconstitution after alpha-beta-depleted transplantation in children. CDR3 length: 14 residues. V lost 10 bases and J lost 7; bases outside the gene matches: 15. Preparation of the TCRbeta library involved a method that used unique molecular identifiers. TCRdb passed the PCR reads through MiXCR, listing each CDR3 protein once. Here the sample spans approximately 350,000 distinct CDR3 sequences, approximately 10% being singletons. The sequence was obtained from a human donor who donated a stem cell graft to a child with acute lymphoblastic leukemia. The material was PBMCs from the stem cell graft donor, obtained from the stem cell graft. The gene calls are TRBV12-3 or TRBV12-4 and TRBJ1-2, with 7 bases aligning to TRBD1. CDR3 sequence (DNA): TGTGCCACCTCCTTTCGCGACAGGGCGGCTGGCTACACCTTC. Its translation is CATSFRDRAAGYTF.